One sample yielded the 22 T cell receptor beta chains listed below, sequenced in a study of CD8 T cells in ankylosing spondylitis. Their cognate antigens are unknown. Study-wide results and caveats: Within ankylosing spondylitis blood, a TCR beta motif made up of several highly homologous variants appeared to be characteristic.

TCRdb reprocessed the 5' RACE reads with MiXCR, giving one entry per CDR3 protein. Seen here are 670,000 or so distinct CDR3 sequences, 15% to 20% observed once, and the top ten hold over 15%. Material for sequencing was blood, either unsorted or a sorted T cell fraction (not recorded which). These receptors came from a male donor with ankylosing spondylitis.

V and J are TRBV19 and TRBJ2-7; D remains unclear. V was clipped by 4 bases and J by 4 bases, with 11 bases between them. CDR3 length equals 13 residues. The germline CDR1 and CDR2 sequences are LNHDA and SQIVND (reference sequence). CDR3 sequence (DNA): TGTGCCAGTAGTACCGTGCGAGGTTACGAGCAGTACTTC. It specifies CASSTVRGYEQYF.

This chain links TRBV9 with TRBJ1-3; D perhaps matches TRBD1 (5 bases). The V end lost 2 bases, the J end lost 2 bases, and 11 bases lay between the germline ends. CDR1 and CDR2 from the germline V gene are SGDLS and YYNGEE. The CDR3 sequence is 15 residues long. The CDR3 reads CASSVRDATGNTIYF. The CDR3 DNA reads as TGTGCCAGCAGCGTGCGGGACGCAACTGGAAACACCATATATTTT.

This clonotype was recorded a few times. The chain recombines TRBV29-1 with TRBJ2-1, with TRBD1 matching 7 bases. The V gene's germline CDR1 is SQVTM and CDR2 ANQGSEA. Trimming cost V 5 bases and J 4 bases; bases outside gene matches: 8. The CDR3 is made up of 14 amino acids. The CDR3 DNA follows: TGCAGCGTTAGGGGGACAGCGAATTACAATGAGCAGTTCTTC. It is translated as CSVRGTANYNEQFF.

This chain uses TRBV29-1 with TRBJ1-1; D gene ambiguous. There are 13 residues in the CDR3. The V gene lost 2 bases and the J gene lost 0 bases, with 7 bases spanning the gap. Germline CDR1 and CDR2: SQVTM and ANQGSEA. This CDR3 is CSVERIMNTEAFF. The CDR3 nucleotides read TGCAGCGTTGAACGGATCATGAACACTGAAGCTTTCTTT.

This clonotype was counted between two and nine times. The CDR3 DNA sequence: TGTGCCAGCAGCCTCCCTAGCGGGGGTGTTACCGGGGAGCTGTTTTTT. This sequence encodes CASSLPSGGVTGELFF. V usage is TRBV12-3 or TRBV12-4 and J usage is TRBJ2-2, with 10 bases matching TRBD2. This CDR3 is 16 amino acids long. The ends lost 6 bases at V and 5 bases at J; junction bases unmatched: 9.

This clonotype was detected a few times. The chain links TRBV29-1 to TRBJ2-2, with 9 bases aligning to TRBD2. The J segment lost 1 base and the V segment lost 6 bases, leaving 0 bases of the junction unmatched. This CDR3 spans 13 amino acids. Germline loops: CDR1 SQVTM, CDR2 ANQGSEA. DNA for the CDR3: TGCAGCGTACTAGCGGGGAACACCGGGGAGCTGTTTTTT. It yields the protein CSVLAGNTGELFF.

This chain joins TRBV27 and TRBJ2-7, with D maybe TRBD2 (6 bases). The germline V gene encodes CDR1 MNHEY and CDR2 SMNVEV (reference sequence). This CDR3 region has 13 residues. The V end was cut by 5 bases, the J end by 7 bases, with 15 bases between. CDR3 in DNA: TGTGCCAGCAGTCCGGCGACTCGGGGGGAGCAGTACTTC. Residues: CASSPATRGEQYF.

This sequence joins TRBV4-1 and TRBJ2-7; 10 bases are a match to TRBD2. V shed 7 bases and J 1 base; nucleotides not matched to a gene: 13. This CDR3 has 17 amino acids. CDR1 and CDR2 (germline): MGHRA, YSYEKL. The CDR3 region is CASTSGGAGAASYEQYF. CDR3 coding DNA: TGCGCCAGCACCAGCGGGGGGGCGGGAGCGGCATCCTACGAGCAGTACTTC.

The gene calls are TRBV29-1 and TRBJ1-3; 9 bases align to TRBD1. Germline V gives CDR1 SQVTM, CDR2 ANQGSEA. This CDR3 contains 14 residues. V lost 6 bases, J lost 1 base, and 4 bases stayed unmatched. CDR3 region: CSVAGTGSGNTIYF. The DNA for the CDR3 is TGCAGCGTCGCCGGGACAGGGTCTGGAAACACCATATATTTT.

In the case of this clonotype: The junction departs from germline at one end; a sequencing error may be responsible. The V gene is TRBV5-1, the J gene TRBJ2-2, with 7 nucleotides matching TRBD1. The CDR3 has 15 amino acids. The germline CDR1 and CDR2 sequences are SGHRS and YFSETQ. This CDR3 is CASSIRQGSTGKLFF. CDR3 bases: TGCGCCAGCAGCATTAGACAGGGAAGCACCGGGAAGCTGTTTTTT.

This clonotype occurred a few times. The chain combines TRBV9 with TRBJ2-1; 8 positions agree with TRBD2. With 4 bases clipped from V and 7 bases from J, the junction kept 16 bases outside the gene matches. Germline V gene lookup returns CDR1 SGDLS and CDR2 YYNGEE. This CDR3 is 17 amino acids long. The CDR3 DNA follows: TGTGCCAGCAGCTTCACAACTAGCGGTATTGCGGGGAATGAGCAGTTCTTC. Its protein product is CASSFTTSGIAGNEQFF.

This clonotype has just a few counts. The chain uses TRBV12-3 or TRBV12-4 and TRBJ1-1, with 10 bases identical to TRBD1. V shed 7 bases and J 3 bases; nucleotides not matched to a gene: 5. This CDR3 has 14 residues. The CDR3 DNA sequence: TGTGCCAGCACTGCCGGGACAGGGGACACTGAAGCTTTCTTT. It encodes CASTAGTGDTEAFF.

The chain carries TRBV12-3 or TRBV12-4 and TRBJ2-1; TRBD2 aligns across 9 bases. This CDR3 has 16 residues. V gave up 7 bases and J gave up 3 bases; unmatched junction bases: 10. CDR3 DNA sequence: TGTGCCAGCAAGACCGTACTAGCGGGCAACTACAATGAGCAGTTCTTC. It codes for CASKTVLAGNYNEQFF.

This clonotype was counted between two and nine times. The chain is built from TRBV12-3 or TRBV12-4 and TRBJ1-1; D remains ambiguous. V was clipped by 7 bases and J by 1 base, with 10 bases between them. The CDR3 runs to 13 residues. Here the CDR3 reads CASKLGKNTEAFF. The CDR3 coding sequence is TGTGCCAGCAAGCTGGGGAAGAACACTGAAGCTTTCTTT.

This clonotype has only a few counts. The chain links TRBV29-1 to TRBJ1-1; the D is unclear. The V gene's germline CDR1 is SQVTM and CDR2 ANQGSEA. V lost 5 bases to trimming and J lost 2 bases, with 6 bases between them. CDR3 length: 11 amino acids. CDR3 residues: CSVFDNTEAFF. CDR3 DNA: TGCAGCGTTTTTGATAACACTGAAGCTTTCTTT.

This clonotype turned up a few times. V gene TRBV6-2 or TRBV6-3 combines with J gene TRBJ2-1, with D unclear. The CDR3 contains 17 residues. Germline V lookup: CDR1 MNHEY, CDR2 SVGEGT. Trimming cost V 0 bases and J 1 base, with 13 bases left between them. CDR3 in amino acids: CASSYSSAGTSYNEQFF. CDR3 nucleotides: TGTGCCAGCAGTTACTCGTCAGCTGGAACTTCCTACAATGAGCAGTTCTTC.

The V gene is TRBV5-1, the J gene TRBJ1-2, with a tentative D call TRBD1 (6 bases). From germline, CDR1 is SGHRS and CDR2 YFSETQ. This CDR3 contains 14 residues. V lost 0 bases, J lost 8 bases, and 14 bases lay in between. The CDR3, as DNA: TGCGCCAGCAGCTTGGGGCTGGGGGCAGGAGGCTACACCTTC. Translation: CASSLGLGAGGYTF.

J is TRBJ2-2 and V is TRBV10-3; 7 bases align to TRBD1. Trimming removed 8 bases from V and 6 bases from J; junction bases left unmatched: 12. This CDR3 has 15 amino acids. From germline, CDR1 is ENHRY and CDR2 SYGVKD. CDR3 amino acids: CAIARQGLSAGELFF. The CDR3 nucleotides read TGTGCCATCGCCAGACAGGGTTTAAGCGCCGGGGAGCTGTTTTTT.

The V and J genes are TRBV5-1 and TRBJ1-4; D is unresolved. Between the trimmed V and J ends, which lost 6 bases and 2 bases, there was a span of 17 bases. Looked up from germline, CDR1 is SGHRS and CDR2 is YFSETQ. This CDR3 has 16 residues. In DNA, the CDR3 is TGCGCCAGCAAAGCGGCTTTTGGAGGGACTAATGAAAAACTGTTTTTT. It is translated as CASKAAFGGTNEKLFF.

The chain recombines TRBV7-9 with TRBJ2-5; 11 bases fit TRBD2. The V segment lost 11 bases and the J segment 4 bases; nucleotides outside the gene matches: 6. The CDR3 runs 13 residues. Germline V lookup: CDR1 SEHNR, CDR2 FQNEAQ (reference sequence). The CDR3 DNA follows: TGTGCCGTTAGCGGGGGGGCCGGAGAGACCCAGTACTTC. Translating gives CAVSGGAGETQYF.

This rearrangement joins TRBV3-1 to TRBJ1-1; D remains ambiguous. V was cut by 2 bases and J by 3 bases, with 10 bases left in between. The CDR3 has 14 residues. Germline V CDR1 and CDR2: LGHDT, YNNKEL (reference sequence). The CDR3 sequence is CASSQSQQHTEAFF. The CDR3 nucleotides read TGTGCCAGCAGCCAAAGCCAGCAGCACACTGAAGCTTTCTTT.

The chain has TRBV4-1 and TRBJ2-1, with D tentatively TRBD2 (5 bases). This CDR3 spans 17 amino acids. Trimming cost V 2 bases and J 0 bases, with 14 bases left between them. Germline V CDR1 and CDR2: MGHRA, YSYEKL. This CDR3 reads CASSQSLPGSSYNEQFF. CDR3 nucleotides: TGCGCCAGCAGCCAATCCCTTCCGGGAAGCTCCTACAATGAGCAGTTCTTC.